Following are 8 T cell receptor beta chains from one sample sequenced in a study of shared clonotypes between healthy human individuals. Data came from immunoSEQ multiplex PCR; TCRdb stores just in-frame clones and leaves some out. Among 450,000 to 500,000 clones, roughly 80% were seen once, and the ten largest hold about 12%. The sample taken for sequencing was PBMCs. Receptors were obtained from a woman in her thirties or forties in good health. Some clones in this sample may be carry-over from other donors' samples.

The rearrangement uses TRBV27 and TRBJ2-7, with a possible D match to TRBD1 (6 bases). Trimming left V 7 bases short and J 3 bases short, with 10 bases between. Germline assignment: CDR1 MNHEY and CDR2 SMNVEV (reference sequence). CDR3 size: 12 residues. The CDR3 protein is CASIGTHYEQYF. The CDR3 nucleotides read TGTGCCAGCATAGGGACACACTACGAGCAGTACTTC.

The rearrangement uses TRBV27 and TRBJ2-7; D possibly corresponds to TRBD1 (6 bases). Germline loops: CDR1 MNHEY, CDR2 SMNVEV (reference sequence). V dropped 6 bases and J dropped 3 bases, with 15 bases sitting between them. The CDR3 contains 14 residues. The CDR3 DNA follows: TGTGCCAGCAGGGGGGACACCTATAACTACGAGCAGTACTTC. Amino acid sequence: CASRGDTYNYEQYF.

The chain combines TRBV28 with TRBJ2-7; a weak D match, TRBD1 (5 bases). This CDR3 region has 12 residues. V lost 2 bases and J 7 bases, leaving 9 bases between the germline ends. Germline V gene lookup returns CDR1 MDHEN and CDR2 SYDVKM. The CDR3 DNA follows: TGTGCCAGCAGTTTACCCCAGGGAGAGCAGTACTTC. It encodes CASSLPQGEQYF.

This chain links TRBV2 with TRBJ1-2; D is possibly TRBD1 (6 bases). Deletions cut 4 bases from V and 6 bases from J, with 12 bases between. The length of the CDR3 is 13 residues. CDR1 and CDR2 (germline): SNHLY, FYNNEI. The CDR3 DNA sequence: TGTGCCAGCAGTGTGGCCAGGGACAATGGCTACACCTTC. The encoded protein is CASSVARDNGYTF.

The chain uses TRBV9 and TRBJ2-5; possibly TRBD2 for D (6 bases). The germline gives CDR1 SGDLS, CDR2 YYNGEE. CDR3 length equals 15 residues. Trimming removed 0 bases at V and 4 bases at J, with 13 bases between. CDR3 protein: CASSVGPDYRETQYF. CDR3 DNA: TGTGCCAGCAGCGTAGGCCCGGACTATAGAGAGACCCAGTACTTC. The complete variable domain, with remaining parts taken from reference TRBV9 and TRBJ2-5, reads DSGVTQTPKHLITATGQRVTLRCSPRSGDLSVYWYQQSLDQGLQFLIQYYNGEERAKGNILERFSAQQFPDLHSELNLSSLELGDSALYFCASSVGPDYRETQYFGPGTRLLVL.

This sequence joins TRBV10-3 and TRBJ2-7; possibly TRBD1 for D (5 bases). This CDR3 is built from 15 residues. Germline V CDR1 and CDR2: ENHRY, SYGVKD. Trimming took 0 bases from V and 2 from J, leaving 11 bases between them. For the CDR3, the DNA is TGTGCCATCAGTGAGTCTTCAAGGGGAACCTACGAGCAGTACTTC. Its protein is CAISESSRGTYEQYF.

Turning to this clone: A far larger clone is off by one base, so a read error is likely. Other DNA sequences in the same sample also yield this CDR3. The chain joins TRBV6-1 to TRBJ2-7, with TRBD1 identical over 7 bases. Germline V lookup: CDR1 MNHNS, CDR2 SASEGT. The CDR3 is 15 residues long. Written as DNA, the CDR3 is TGTGCAAGCAGTGTCACAGGGGAAGGACCTAACGAGCAGTACTTC. Translation gives CASSVTGEGPNEQYF.

J is TRBJ2-7 and V is TRBV27, with 7 bases matching TRBD1. The CDR3 extends over 15 amino acids. The J segment lost 4 bases and the V segment lost 5 bases, leaving 11 bases of the junction unmatched. Germline CDR1 is MNHEY and CDR2 is SMNVEV (reference sequence). In DNA form, the CDR3 reads TGTGCCAGCAGTCCAACCGGGACAGCTCTTTACGAGCAGTACTTC. Translating gives CASSPTGTALYEQYF.